These 27 T cell receptor beta chains were sequenced from one sample in a study of cytomegalovirus exposure and HLA in healthy donors. Data came from immunoSEQ multiplex PCR; TCRdb stores just in-frame clones and leaves some out. The repertoire holds 200,000 to 300,000 clones, less than 95% seen once, with 2.5% to 3.5% in the top ten. The material sequenced was PBMCs. The origin of the receptors is a woman aged 25 to 45 in good health and CMV-seronegative.

This rearrangement joins TRBV4-3 to TRBJ2-5; the match to TRBD2 covers 13 bases. V shed 0 bases and J 1 base; nucleotides not matched to a gene: 5. CDR1 and CDR2 from the germline V gene are LGHNA and YSLEER. This CDR3 has 18 amino acids. The CDR3 nucleotides read TGCGCCAGCAGCCAAGAGGGACTAGCGGGAAAAGGCCAAGAGACCCAGTACTTC. Protein product: CASSQEGLAGKGQETQYF.

The chain is built from TRBV7-6 and TRBJ2-3; 9 nucleotides align to TRBD1. V gave up 5 bases and J gave up 1 base; unmatched junction bases: 7. Looked up from germline, CDR1 is SGHVS and CDR2 is FNYEAQ. There are 16 residues in the CDR3. This CDR3 reads CASSPGQGSGTDTQYF. CDR3 DNA sequence: TGTGCCAGCAGCCCAGGACAGGGGTCCGGCACAGATACGCAGTATTTT.

The V and J genes are TRBV4-2 and TRBJ1-3; D not resolved. CDR1 is LGHNA and CDR2 is YNFKEQ in the germline V gene. The CDR3 extends over 16 amino acids. V was pared by 1 base and J by 13 bases, with 23 bases between. For the CDR3, the DNA is TGTGCCAGCAGCCAAGGTCTGGCAGAGATCTCAACAACTATATATTTT. It specifies CASSQGLAEISTTIYF.

The chain is built from TRBV27 and TRBJ2-2; D unresolved. The V gene's germline CDR1 is MNHEY and CDR2 SMNVEV (reference sequence). The CDR3 extends over 12 amino acids. V lost 8 bases, J lost 1 base, and 5 bases lay in between. CDR3 in amino acids: CASLGNTGELFF. The CDR3 DNA is TGTGCCAGCCTGGGGAACACCGGGGAGCTGTTTTTT.

This chain connects TRBV4-3 to TRBJ1-1, with D perhaps matching TRBD1 (5 bases). With 0 bases removed from V and 4 bases from J, the gap between germline ends came to 12 bases. The germline V gene has CDR1 LGHNA and CDR2 YSLEER. The CDR3 length is 15 residues. The CDR3 DNA reads TGCGCCAGCAGCCAAGATCTTTGGAGGGGCACTGAAGCTTTCTTT. Amino acids: CASSQDLWRGTEAFF.

The chain couples TRBV7-8 to TRBJ1-1; D is unclear. Germline V CDR1 and CDR2: SGHVS, FQNEAQ. The CDR3 has 13 residues. V was pared by 2 bases and J by 0 bases, with 4 bases between. The CDR3 here is CASSLYLNTEAFF. DNA of the CDR3: TGTGCCAGCAGCTTATACCTGAACACTGAAGCTTTCTTT.

The rearrangement links TRBV2 to TRBJ2-7; D is unclear. The CDR3 totals 13 residues. Germline CDR1 and CDR2: SNHLY and FYNNEI. Trimming removed 7 bases at V and 4 bases at J, with 14 bases between. The CDR3 nucleotides read TGTGCCAGCAAACCCAACTCAAAGTACGAGCAGTACTTC. Its protein product is CASKPNSKYEQYF.

The chain joins TRBV5-1 to TRBJ2-3, with D unclear. Germline assignment: CDR1 SGHRS and CDR2 YFSETQ. Trimming left V 0 bases short and J 6 bases short, with 8 bases between. The CDR3 is 13 amino acids. The CDR3: CASSLAVMDTQYF. For the CDR3, the DNA is TGCGCCAGCAGCTTGGCGGTCATGGATACGCAGTATTTT.

This chain joins TRBV12-5 and TRBJ2-1; 9 bases are a match to TRBD1. The CDR3 runs 15 residues. Germline lookup yields CDR1 LGHNT and CDR2 FRNRAP. The J segment lost 5 bases and the V segment lost 6 bases, leaving 8 bases of the junction unmatched. CDR3 protein: CASGEGQGKDNEQFF. CDR3 DNA: TGTGCTAGTGGGGAGGGACAGGGTAAAGACAATGAGCAGTTCTTC.

CDR3 coding DNA: TGTGCCAGCAGGACTAGCGGGAGGGCACTAAGCACAGATACGCAGTATTTT. Its translation is CASRTSGRALSTDTQYF. The chain links TRBV11-2 to TRBJ2-3; 14 bases are shared with TRBD2. Germline CDR1 is SGHAT and CDR2 is FQNNGV. This CDR3 is 17 amino acids long. With V trimmed by 6 bases and J by 0 bases, 5 bases remained unmatched.

This clone was recorded only once. The J gene is TRBJ2-1, the V gene TRBV5-4, with D perhaps matching TRBD1 (5 bases). Trimming removed 2 bases from V and 0 bases from J, with 21 bases in between. Germline V gene sequence: CDR1 SGHNT, CDR2 YYREEE (reference sequence). The length of the CDR3 is 19 residues. DNA of the CDR3: TGTGCCAGCAGCTTTGGGCTTAGACAGACAGAAATCTCCTACAATGAGCAGTTCTTC. It codes for CASSFGLRQTEISYNEQFF.

The CDR3 sequence: CASSLPVTRAFF. The CDR3 region has the DNA TGTGCCAGCAGTTTGCCAGTAACTAGAGCTTTCTTT. The chain links TRBV28 to TRBJ1-1; D is uncertain. Looked up from germline, CDR1 is MDHEN and CDR2 is SYDVKM. Trimming shortened V by 3 bases and J by 10 bases, and 12 bases separated the two germline ends. CDR3 size: 12 residues.

The rearrangement links TRBV11-2 to TRBJ2-7; no definite D call. The CDR3 extends over 13 amino acids. Trimming removed 3 bases at V and 3 bases at J, with 9 bases between. Germline loops: CDR1 SGHAT, CDR2 FQNNGV. CDR3 amino acids: CASSFERNYEQYF. CDR3 bases: TGTGCCAGCAGCTTTGAACGGAACTACGAGCAGTACTTC.

The chain carries TRBV9 and TRBJ2-3; D unresolved. CDR1 is SGDLS and CDR2 is YYNGEE in the germline V gene. This CDR3 comprises 16 residues. Deletions cut 0 bases from V and 2 bases from J, with 13 bases between. CDR3: CASSVDPGQTTDTQYF. CDR3 DNA: TGTGCCAGCAGCGTAGATCCCGGGCAAACCACAGATACGCAGTATTTT.

The chain is built from TRBV7-2 and TRBJ2-1; no firm D call. The ends were cut back, 5 bases at V and 10 bases at J, with 9 bases in the middle. Germline CDR1 reads SGHTA; CDR2 reads FQGNSA. The CDR3 extends over 11 amino acids. In nucleotides, the CDR3 is TGTGCCAGCAGCCGTGTGAGGGAGCAGTTCTTC. It encodes CASSRVREQFF. Combining the CDR3 with reference TRBV7-2 and TRBJ2-1 gives the whole variable domain GAGVSQSPSNKVTEKGKDVELRCDPISGHTALYWYRQSLGQGLEFLIYFQGNSAPDKSGLPSDRFSAERTGGSVSTLTIQRTQQEDSAVYLCASSRVREQFFGPGTRLTVL.

The chain recombines TRBV28 with TRBJ1-5; no reliable D call. Trimming took 3 bases from V and 0 from J, leaving 9 bases between them. Germline-derived CDR1 and CDR2 are MDHEN and SYDVKM. The CDR3 covers 15 residues. The CDR3 region is CASSFRGNSNQPQHF. In nucleotides, the CDR3 is TGTGCCAGCAGTTTCCGGGGAAATAGCAATCAGCCCCAGCATTTT.

For this clone: Sequence at one end of the junction differs from germline and may be a read error. The same CDR3 also results from other DNA sequences found in this sample. The gene calls are TRBV5-1 and TRBJ2-7, with 7 positions matching TRBD2. The CDR3 length is 14 residues. From germline, CDR1 is SGHRS and CDR2 YFSETQ. The CDR3 DNA follows: TGTGCCAGCAGCTTCGGCGGGACTACCTACGAGCAGTACTTC. It codes for CASSFGGTTYEQYF.

This sequence joins TRBV7-2 and TRBJ2-5; TRBD2 matches 11 bases. The CDR3 length is 15 residues. After removal of 1 base from V and 3 bases from J, the junction contained 1 base not matched to a gene. Per the germline V gene, CDR1 is SGHTA and CDR2 is FQGNSA. The CDR3 DNA reads as TGTGCCAGCAGCTTAGAACTAGCGGGAGAAGAGACCCAGTACTTC. This gives the protein CASSLELAGEETQYF.

This sequence joins TRBV4-2 and TRBJ2-3; possible D gene TRBD1, 6 bases. V shed 0 bases and J shed 6 bases, with 13 bases lying between them. The CDR3 spans 15 residues. CDR1 and CDR2 (germline): LGHNA, YNFKEQ. CDR3 amino acids: CASSQDPARGDTQYF. CDR3 DNA: TGTGCCAGCAGCCAAGATCCCGCCAGGGGTGATACGCAGTATTTT.

This chain links TRBV9 with TRBJ2-2; D uncertain. The V and J ends lost 0 bases and 4 bases respectively, with 22 bases between them. CDR3 size: 19 residues. Germline CDR1 and CDR2: SGDLS and YYNGEE. The CDR3 DNA follows: TGTGCCAGCAGCGTAGAGGCGCTCGGACGGAGACAAGGCACCGGGGAGCTGTTTTTT. Its protein product is CASSVEALGRRQGTGELFF.

CDR3 nucleotide sequence: TGTGCCACCAGCAGAGACGGGGAGCTGTTTTTT. This encodes CATSRDGELFF. The chain recombines TRBV15 with TRBJ2-2, with D hard to call. V lost 0 bases to trimming and J lost 7 bases, with 0 bases between them. From germline, CDR1 is LNHNV and CDR2 YYDKDF (reference sequence). The CDR3 sequence is 11 residues long. Drawing the rest from reference TRBV15 and TRBJ2-2, the complete variable domain is DAMVIQNPRYQVTQFGKPVTLSCSQTLNHNVMYWYQQKSSQAPKLLFHYYDKDFNNEADTPDNFQSRRPNTSFCFLDIRSPGLGDTAMYLCATSRDGELFFGEGSRLTVL.

The rearrangement uses TRBV6-1 and TRBJ2-3; no definite D call. Deletions cut 1 base from V and 5 bases from J, with 10 bases between. This CDR3 has 14 amino acids. Germline CDR1 and CDR2: MNHNS and SASEGT. The CDR3 DNA sequence: TGTGCCAGCAGTGAAGGGGCGATGAGAGATACGCAGTATTTT. Protein: CASSEGAMRDTQYF.

The rearrangement joins TRBV10-3 to TRBJ1-5, with TRBD1 identical over 7 bases. The V and J ends lost 6 bases and 1 base, in that order; junction bases with no gene match: 3. Germline V gene sequence: CDR1 ENHRY, CDR2 SYGVKD. The CDR3 extends over 14 amino acids. CDR3: CAISRGGSNQPQHF. For the CDR3, the DNA is TGTGCCATCAGCAGGGGGGGAAGCAATCAGCCCCAGCATTTT.

V is TRBV5-1 and J is TRBJ2-7; TRBD2 matches at 10 bases. The CDR3 spans 15 residues. Per the germline V gene, CDR1 is SGHRS and CDR2 is YFSETQ. The V gene end was trimmed by 2 bases and the J gene end by 0 bases; junction bases not matched to a gene: 2. The CDR3 DNA is TGCGCCAGCAGCTTTACTAGCGGGAACTCCTACGAGCAGTACTTC. It yields the protein CASSFTSGNSYEQYF.

The gene calls are TRBV4-2 and TRBJ1-4; D is undetermined. Germline CDR1 reads LGHNA; CDR2 reads YNFKEQ. The CDR3 runs to 16 residues. Trimming shortened V by 7 bases and J by 1 base, and 16 bases separated the two germline ends. The CDR3 nucleotides read TGTGCCAGCACCTGGACCGTAGCAGAAACTAATGAAAAACTGTTTTTT. It encodes CASTWTVAETNEKLFF.

J is TRBJ2-1 and V is TRBV19; D is possibly TRBD2 (5 bases). The germline CDR1 and CDR2 sequences are LNHDA and SQIVND (reference sequence). The ends were cut back, 5 bases at V and 3 bases at J, with 11 bases in the middle. This CDR3 is 14 amino acids long. CDR3 bases: TGTGCCAGTAGTCCCCGTCGGGGCTACAATGAGCAGTTCTTC. Translation: CASSPRRGYNEQFF.

The sample holds a few counts of this clone. The chain carries TRBV19 and TRBJ2-7; 10 nucleotides agree with TRBD2. This CDR3 spans 14 amino acids. J gave up 5 bases and V 7 bases, and 8 bases lay outside the gene matches. Germline V lookup: CDR1 LNHDA, CDR2 SQIVND (reference sequence). CDR3 region: CASTPAGGFHEQYF. The CDR3 DNA sequence: TGTGCCAGTACCCCAGCGGGAGGGTTCCACGAGCAGTACTTC.